This T cell receptor beta chain was documented in a study of molecular identifiers for immune sequencing clone quantification. The table lists this clonotype with a few counts. TCRdb called the PCR reads again in MiXCR, with one record for every CDR3 protein. This table has about 510,000 distinct CDR3 sequences, roughly 24% appearing once. This clonotype was sampled from a human donor in good health. Some libraries in this study had Jurkat cell RNA spiked in. Sequencing input: naive CD8+ T cells from blood, with Jurkat cell RNA spiked in. Subset meaning: FACS-sorted CD8+CD4-CCR7+CD45RA+ naive T cells.

The CDR3 nucleotides are TGCGCCAGCAGCCAAGATATGGGGGATCAGCCCCAGCATTTT. This encodes CASSQDMGDQPQHF. This sequence joins TRBV4-1 and TRBJ1-5; perhaps TRBD1 as D (5 bases). This CDR3 is 14 amino acids long. The V and J ends lost 0 bases and 5 bases respectively, with 8 bases between them. Germline CDR1 and CDR2: MGHRA and YSYEKL.